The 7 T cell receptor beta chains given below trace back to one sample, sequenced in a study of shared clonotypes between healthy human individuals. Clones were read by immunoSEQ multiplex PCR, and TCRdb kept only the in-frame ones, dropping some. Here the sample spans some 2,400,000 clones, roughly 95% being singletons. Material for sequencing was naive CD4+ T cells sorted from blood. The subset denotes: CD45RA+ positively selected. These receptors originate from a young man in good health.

CDR3 region: CASSLSNQPQHF. In DNA form, the CDR3 reads TGTGCCAGCAGTTTGAGCAATCAGCCCCAGCATTTT. The chain links TRBV6-8 to TRBJ1-5; D is undetermined. The CDR3 is made up of 12 amino acids. Germline V CDR1 and CDR2: MNHGY, SAAAGT. V lost 4 bases and J 1 base, leaving 2 bases between the germline ends.

The chain's CDR3 is CASSESHLLDTQYF. DNA of the CDR3: TGTGCCAGCAGTGAGTCCCATCTACTGGATACGCAGTATTTT. The gene calls are TRBV2 and TRBJ2-3; D gene unclear. With 3 bases removed from V and 6 bases from J, the gap between germline ends came to 13 bases. In germline, CDR1 is SNHLY, CDR2 FYNNEI. The CDR3 length is 14 residues.

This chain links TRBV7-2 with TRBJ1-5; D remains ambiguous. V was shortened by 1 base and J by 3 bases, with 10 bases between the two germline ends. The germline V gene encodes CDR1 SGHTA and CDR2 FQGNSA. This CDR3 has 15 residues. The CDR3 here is CASSLVGPVNQPQHF. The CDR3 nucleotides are TGTGCCAGCAGCTTAGTAGGACCGGTCAATCAGCCCCAGCATTTT. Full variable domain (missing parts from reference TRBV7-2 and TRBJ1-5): GAGVSQSPSNKVTEKGKDVELRCDPISGHTALYWYRQSLGQGLEFLIYFQGNSAPDKSGLPSDRFSAERTGGSVSTLTIQRTQQEDSAVYLCASSLVGPVNQPQHFGDGTRLSIL.

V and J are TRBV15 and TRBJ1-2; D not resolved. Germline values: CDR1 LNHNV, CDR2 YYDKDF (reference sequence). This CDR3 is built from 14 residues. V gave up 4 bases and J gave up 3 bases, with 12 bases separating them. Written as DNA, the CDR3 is TGTGCCACCAGCATATCCCCCGAACACTATGGCTACACCTTC. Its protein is CATSISPEHYGYTF.

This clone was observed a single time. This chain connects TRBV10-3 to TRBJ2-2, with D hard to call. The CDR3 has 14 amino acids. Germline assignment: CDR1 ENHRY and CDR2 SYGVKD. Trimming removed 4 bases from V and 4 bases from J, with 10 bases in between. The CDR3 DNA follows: TGTGCCATCAGTGGGATGAGACCCACCGGGGAGCTGTTTTTT. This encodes CAISGMRPTGELFF.

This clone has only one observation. This chain's CDR3 is CASSESRSSGNTIYF. The CDR3 region has the DNA TGTGCCAGCAGTGAGTCCAGGAGCTCTGGAAACACCATATATTTT. This chain links TRBV6-1 with TRBJ1-3; D uncertain. V gave up 3 bases and J gave up 0 bases, with 9 bases separating them. The germline CDR1 and CDR2 sequences are MNHNS and SASEGT. The CDR3 runs 15 residues.

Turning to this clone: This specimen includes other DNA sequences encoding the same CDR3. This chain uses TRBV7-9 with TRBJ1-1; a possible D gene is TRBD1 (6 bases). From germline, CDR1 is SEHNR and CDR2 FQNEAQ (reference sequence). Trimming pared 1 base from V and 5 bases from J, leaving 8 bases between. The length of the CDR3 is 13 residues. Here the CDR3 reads CASSLVQGTEAFF. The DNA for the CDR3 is TGTGCCAGCAGCTTAGTGCAGGGGACTGAAGCTTTCTTT. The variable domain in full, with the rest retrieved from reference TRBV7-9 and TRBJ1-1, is DTGVSQNPRHKITKRGQNVTFRCDPISEHNRLYWYRQTLGQGPEFLTYFQNEAQLEKSRLLSDRFSAERPKGSFSTLEIQRTEQGDSAMYLCASSLVQGTEAFFGQGTRLTVV.